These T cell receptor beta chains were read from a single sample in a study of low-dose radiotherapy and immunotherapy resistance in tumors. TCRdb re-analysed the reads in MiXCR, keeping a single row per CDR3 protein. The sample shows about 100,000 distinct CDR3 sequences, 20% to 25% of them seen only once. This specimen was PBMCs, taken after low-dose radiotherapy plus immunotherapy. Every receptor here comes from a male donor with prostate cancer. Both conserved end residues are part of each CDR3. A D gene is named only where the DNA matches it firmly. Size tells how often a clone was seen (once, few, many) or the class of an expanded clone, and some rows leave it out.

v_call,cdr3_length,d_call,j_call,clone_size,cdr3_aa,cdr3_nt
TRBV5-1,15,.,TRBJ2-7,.,CASSQGPRDVYEQYF,TGCGCCAGCAGCCAAGGACCACGAGATGTTTACGAGCAGTACTTC
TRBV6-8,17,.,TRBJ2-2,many,CASSYSDTQMNTGELFF,TGTGCCAGCAGTTACTCGGACACACAAATGAACACCGGGGAGCTGTTTTTT
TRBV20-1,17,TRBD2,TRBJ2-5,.,CSAKRGQRGAQRETQYF,TGCAGTGCTAAGCGTGGTCAGCGGGGGGCCCAGAGGGAGACCCAGTACTTC
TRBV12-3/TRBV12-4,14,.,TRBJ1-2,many,CASRPTTVNYGYTF,TGTGCCAGCAGACCCACTACCGTTAACTATGGCTACACCTTC
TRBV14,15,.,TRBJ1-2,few,CASSQDVEGVYGYTF,TGTGCCAGCAGCCAAGATGTAGAAGGGGTCTATGGCTACACCTTC
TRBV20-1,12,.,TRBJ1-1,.,CSARGVNTEAFF,TGCAGTGCTAGAGGGGTGAACACTGAAGCTTTCTTT
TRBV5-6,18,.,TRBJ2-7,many,CASSLTPGARALPYEQYF,TGTGCCAGCAGCTTGACTCCGGGGGCAAGGGCCCTACCCTACGAGCAGTACTTC
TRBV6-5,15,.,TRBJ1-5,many,CASSLAGRRNQPQHF,TGTGCCAGCAGTCTTGCGGGGAGGCGCAATCAGCCCCAGCATTTT
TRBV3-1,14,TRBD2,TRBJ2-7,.,CASSQGGGGGEQYF,TGTGCCAGCAGCCAAGGCGGGGGGGGAGGCGAGCAGTACTTC
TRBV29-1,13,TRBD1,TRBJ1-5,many,CSVGDRGNQPQHF,TGCAGCGTTGGGGACAGGGGCAATCAGCCCCAGCATTTT
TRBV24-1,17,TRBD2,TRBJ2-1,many,CATSGPIAGATGNEQFF,TGTGCCACCAGTGGTCCCATAGCGGGGGCCACAGGGAATGAGCAGTTCTTC
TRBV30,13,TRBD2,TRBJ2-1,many,CAWSGGGPNEQFF,TGTGCCTGGAGTGGCGGGGGGCCTAATGAGCAGTTCTTC
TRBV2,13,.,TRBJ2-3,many,CASRRGPRDTQYF,TGTGCCAGCAGGCGGGGACCGCGGGATACGCAGTATTTT
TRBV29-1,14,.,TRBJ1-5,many,CSVSDGRSNQPQHF,TGCAGCGTTTCGGACGGACGTAGCAATCAGCCCCAGCATTTT
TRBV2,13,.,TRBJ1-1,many,CASSIDGSNEAFF,TGTGCCAGCAGTATCGATGGATCGAACGAAGCTTTCTTT
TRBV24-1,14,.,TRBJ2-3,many,CATSATADGKDKYF,TGTGCCACCAGTGCCACTGCGGACGGGAAGGACAAGTATTTT
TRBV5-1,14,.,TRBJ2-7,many,CASSYLLTDYEQYF,TGCGCCAGCAGCTACCTTTTGACTGACTACGAGCAGTACTTC
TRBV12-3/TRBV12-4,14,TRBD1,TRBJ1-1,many,CASSQHRGTTEAFF,TGTGCCAGCAGTCAGCACAGGGGTACCACTGAAGCTTTCTTT
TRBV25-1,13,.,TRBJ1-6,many,CASSDRGNSPLHF,TGTGCCAGCAGTGACAGGGGCAATTCACCCCTCCACTTT
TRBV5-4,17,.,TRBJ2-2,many,CASSLPPRGPLAGELFF,TGTGCCAGCAGCTTACCGCCCAGGGGACCCCTTGCCGGGGAGCTGTTTTTT
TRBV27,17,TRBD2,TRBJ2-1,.,CATSLGGGRAGYNEQFF,TGTGCCACCAGTTTAGGGGGCGGGAGGGCCGGCTACAATGAGCAGTTCTTC
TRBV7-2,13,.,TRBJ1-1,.,CASRKSENTEAFF,TGTGCCAGCAGGAAGTCAGAGAACACTGAAGCTTTCTTT
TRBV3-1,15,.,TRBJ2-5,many,CASSPRGSSGETQYF,TGTGCCAGCAGCCCTCGGGGGAGCAGCGGGGAGACCCAGTACTTC
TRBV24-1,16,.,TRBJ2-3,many,CATSDSPGPGVDTQYF,TGTGCCACCAGTGATTCGCCGGGACCGGGGGTAGATACGCAGTATTTT
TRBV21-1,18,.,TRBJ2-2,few,CASSVTSGGRPVTGELFF,TGTGCCAGCAGCGTGACTAGCGGGGGGCGCCCCGTGACCGGGGAGCTGTTTTTT
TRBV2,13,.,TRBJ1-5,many,CASSSGSHQPQHF,TGTGCCAGCAGCTCAGGGTCCCATCAGCCCCAGCATTTT
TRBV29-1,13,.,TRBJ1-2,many,CSVEVAGRYGYTF,TGCAGCGTTGAAGTGGCGGGCCGATATGGCTACACCTTC
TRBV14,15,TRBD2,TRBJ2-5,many,CASSPLRGGSETQYF,TGTGCCAGCAGCCCTCTTCGGGGGGGGTCAGAGACCCAGTACTTC
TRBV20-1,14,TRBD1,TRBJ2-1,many,CSARWDRGYNEQFF,TGCAGTGCTAGATGGGACAGGGGTTACAATGAGCAGTTCTTC
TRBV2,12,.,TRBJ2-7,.,CASSDNSYEQYF,TGTGCCAGCAGTGACAACTCCTACGAGCAGTACTTC
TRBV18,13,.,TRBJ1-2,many,CASSPSGAYGYTF,TGTGCCAGCTCACCGTCGGGGGCCTATGGCTACACCTTC
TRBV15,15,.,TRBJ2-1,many,CATSSPATGYNEQFF,TGTGCCACCTCCTCCCCTGCGACCGGATACAATGAGCAGTTCTTC
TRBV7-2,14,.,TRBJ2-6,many,CASSRVAGANVLTF,TGTGCCAGCAGCAGAGTAGCCGGGGCCAACGTCCTGACTTTC
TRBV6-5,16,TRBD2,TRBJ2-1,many,CASSYSRAGGSNEQFF,TGTGCCAGCAGTTACTCGAGAGCGGGGGGGTCGAATGAGCAGTTCTTC
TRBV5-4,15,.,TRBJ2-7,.,CASSLWGRQHYEQYF,TGTGCCAGCAGCTTGTGGGGGCGCCAACACTACGAGCAGTACTTC
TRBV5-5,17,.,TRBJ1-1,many,CASSLASMRARNTEAFF,TGTGCCAGCAGCTTGGCCTCAATGAGGGCCCGGAACACTGAAGCTTTCTTT
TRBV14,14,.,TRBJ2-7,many,CASSQVGLGGEQYF,TGTGCCAGCAGCCAAGTCGGGCTTGGAGGGGAGCAGTACTTC
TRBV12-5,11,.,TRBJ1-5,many,CASGLPGSQHF,TGTGCTAGTGGTTTGCCAGGGTCCCAGCATTTT
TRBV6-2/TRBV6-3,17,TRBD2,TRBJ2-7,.,CASSAQYWTSGVYEQYF,TGTGCCAGCAGTGCCCAGTATTGGACTAGCGGGGTCTACGAGCAGTACTTC
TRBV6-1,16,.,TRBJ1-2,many,CASSEARLTTNYGYTF,TGTGCCAGCAGTGAAGCGCGTTTGACAACTAACTATGGCTACACCTTC
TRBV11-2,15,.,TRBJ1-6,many,CASSLNWGEGSPLHF,TGTGCCAGCAGCTTGAATTGGGGGGAGGGTTCACCCCTCCACTTT
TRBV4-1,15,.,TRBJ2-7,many,CASRKTGVPTYEQYF,TGCGCCAGCAGAAAAACAGGCGTACCAACCTACGAGCAGTACTTC
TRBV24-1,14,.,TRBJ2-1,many,CATSETGNYNEQFF,TGTGCCACCAGTGAAACCGGCAATTACAATGAGCAGTTCTTC
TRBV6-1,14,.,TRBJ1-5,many,CASSTGKENQPQHF,TGTGCCAGCAGTACCGGGAAAGAAAATCAGCCCCAGCATTTT
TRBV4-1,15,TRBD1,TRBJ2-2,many,CASSQGQGAGGELFF,TGCGCCAGCAGCCAAGGACAGGGGGCTGGCGGGGAGCTGTTTTTT
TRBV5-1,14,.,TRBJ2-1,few,CASSLRWGDNEQFF,TGCGCCAGCAGCCTACGATGGGGGGACAATGAGCAGTTCTTC
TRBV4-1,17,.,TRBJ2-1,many,CASSGGAGQRAYNEQFF,TGCGCCAGCAGCGGGGGTGCCGGCCAGCGGGCCTACAATGAGCAGTTCTTC
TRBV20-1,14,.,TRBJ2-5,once,CSAPSAGQEETQYF,TGCAGTGCCCCTAGTGCGGGACAAGAAGAGACCCAGTACTTC
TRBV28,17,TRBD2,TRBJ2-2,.,CASSLWRLAGGPGELFF,TGTGCCAGCAGTTTATGGCGACTAGCGGGAGGGCCCGGGGAGCTGTTTTTT
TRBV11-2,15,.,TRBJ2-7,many,CASRLAGASLYEQYF,TGTGCCAGCAGGCTAGCAGGGGCCTCCCTCTACGAGCAGTACTTC
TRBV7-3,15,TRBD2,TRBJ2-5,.,CASSLGSGGQETQYF,TGTGCCAGCAGCTTAGGTAGCGGGGGTCAAGAGACCCAGTACTTC
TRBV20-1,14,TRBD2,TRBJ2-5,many,CSARDGTRGETQYF,TGCAGTGCTAGAGACGGGACTAGGGGAGAGACCCAGTACTTC
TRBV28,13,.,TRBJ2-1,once,CASHYTRRNEQFF,TGTGCCAGCCATTATACCAGACGGAATGAGCAGTTCTTC
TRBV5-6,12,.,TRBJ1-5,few,CASSFGVAPQHF,TGTGCCAGCAGCTTCGGGGTGGCGCCCCAGCATTTT